This T cell receptor (beta chain) was retrieved from a study of T-cell memory formation after mild COVID-19. The overall study: The two donors had largely donor-specific TCR clusters. Study-level points and caveats: CD4+ contracting clones were found mainly in CM and EM, and CD8+ ones in EMRA. Pre-infection memory already had some responding clones, implying cross-reactive memory joined.

A note on this clonotype: Its specificity is unknown.

Libraries for TCRalpha and TCRbeta carried sample barcodes and unique molecular identifiers via 5'RACE. Using its own MiXCR run on the 5' RACE reads, TCRdb lists one record per CDR3 protein. The table has under 150,000 distinct CDR3 sequences, around a fifth seen once. The V gene end was trimmed by 5 bases and the J gene end by 3 bases; junction bases not matched to a gene: 9. Germline CDR1 is MNHEY and CDR2 is SVGEGT. This CDR3 region has 16 residues. This sequence originates from a young man who had mild COVID-19 (a few samples of this study predate the infection). Cell type and time point are not known. The specimen was PBMCs or a T cell subset sorted from them (not recorded which). The genes are TRBV6-2 or TRBV6-3 and TRBJ2-3, with TRBD2 matching over 9 bases. DNA for the CDR3: TGTGCCAGCAGTCCTCTTTCTAGCGGGGTGACAGATACGCAGTATTTT. Its translation: CASSPLSSGVTDTQYF.